In this sample, the clone carrying this TCR beta chain turned up many times. Its antigen is unknown. This sample was included in a study of response to subunit inactivated influenza vaccine. Points from the study as a whole: Researchers suggested that each seasonal influenza vaccination recruits few new T cells.

There are 20 residues in the CDR3. Trimming cost V 0 bases and J 5 bases; bases outside gene matches: 12. CDR1 and CDR2 (germline): LGHNA, YSLEER. One entry per CDR3 protein, called by TCRdb with MiXCR from the RT-PCR reads. The sample carries some 850,000 distinct CDR3 sequences, roughly 20% recorded once. V gene TRBV4-3 combines with J gene TRBJ2-2, with 13 bases fitting TRBD2. The receptor was derived from a man in his forties or fifties who received an inactivated influenza vaccine. The sequences come from PBMCs from blood, collected roughly 5 days after vaccination. DNA for the CDR3: TGCGCCAGCAGCCAAGATAGGATAGGACTAGCGGGAGTCGGGACCGGGGAGCTGTTTTTT. As protein: CASSQDRIGLAGVGTGELFF.